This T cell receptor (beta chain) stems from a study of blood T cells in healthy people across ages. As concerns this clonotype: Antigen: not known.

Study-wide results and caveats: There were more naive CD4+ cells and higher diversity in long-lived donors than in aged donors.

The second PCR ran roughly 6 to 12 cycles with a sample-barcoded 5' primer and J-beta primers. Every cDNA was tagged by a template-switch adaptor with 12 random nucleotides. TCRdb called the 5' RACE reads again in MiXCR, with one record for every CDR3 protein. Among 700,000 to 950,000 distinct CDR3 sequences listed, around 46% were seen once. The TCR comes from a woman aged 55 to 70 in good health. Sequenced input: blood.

CDR3 loop: CAIRTTLAGENNEQFF. CDR3 bases: TGTGCCATCAGGACTACACTAGCGGGAGAAAACAATGAGCAGTTCTTC. The rearrangement uses TRBV10-3 and TRBJ2-1, with 11 bases matching TRBD2. V gave up 6 bases and J gave up 5 bases; unmatched junction bases: 9. The CDR3 totals 16 residues. Germline V gene lookup returns CDR1 ENHRY and CDR2 SYGVKD.